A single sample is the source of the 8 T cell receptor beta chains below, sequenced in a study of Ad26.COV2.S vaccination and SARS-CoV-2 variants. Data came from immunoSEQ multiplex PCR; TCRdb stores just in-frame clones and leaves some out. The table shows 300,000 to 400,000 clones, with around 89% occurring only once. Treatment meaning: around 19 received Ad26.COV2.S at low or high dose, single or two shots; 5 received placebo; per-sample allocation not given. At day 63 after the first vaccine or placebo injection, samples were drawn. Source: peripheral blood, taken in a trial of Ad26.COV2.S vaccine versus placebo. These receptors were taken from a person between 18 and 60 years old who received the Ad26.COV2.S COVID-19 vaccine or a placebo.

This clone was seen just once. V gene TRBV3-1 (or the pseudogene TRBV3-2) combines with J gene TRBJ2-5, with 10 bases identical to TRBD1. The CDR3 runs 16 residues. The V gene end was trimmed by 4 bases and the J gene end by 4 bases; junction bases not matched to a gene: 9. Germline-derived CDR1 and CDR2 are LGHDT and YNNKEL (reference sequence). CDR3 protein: CASSLRQGASGETQYF. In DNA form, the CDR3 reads TGTGCCAGCAGCCTTCGACAGGGGGCAAGTGGAGAGACCCAGTACTTC.

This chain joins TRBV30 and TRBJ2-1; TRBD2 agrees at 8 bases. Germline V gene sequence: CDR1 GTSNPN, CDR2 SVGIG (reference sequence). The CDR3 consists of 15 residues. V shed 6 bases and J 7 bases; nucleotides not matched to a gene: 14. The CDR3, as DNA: TGTGCCTGTCGATCGGGGGGGAGTTGGAGGAATGAGCAGTTCTTC. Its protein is CACRSGGSWRNEQFF. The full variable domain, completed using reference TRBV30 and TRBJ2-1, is SQTIHQWPATLVQPVGSPLSLECTVEGTSNPNLYWYRQAAGRGLQLLFYSVGIGQISSEVPQNLSASRPQDRQFILSSKKLLLSDSGFYLCACRSGGSWRNEQFFGPGTRLTVL.

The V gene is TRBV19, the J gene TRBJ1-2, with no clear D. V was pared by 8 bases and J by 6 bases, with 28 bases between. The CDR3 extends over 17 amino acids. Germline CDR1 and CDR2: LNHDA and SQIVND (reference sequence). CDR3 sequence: CASGLKRWADSTDGYTF. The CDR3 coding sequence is TGTGCCAGTGGTCTTAAACGTTGGGCTGATTCAACTGATGGCTACACCTTC. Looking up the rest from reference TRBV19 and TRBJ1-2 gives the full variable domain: DGGITQSPKYLFRKEGQNVTLSCEQNLNHDAMYWYRQDPGQGLRLIYYSQIVNDFQKGDIAEGYSVSREKKESFPLTVTSAQKNPTAFYLCASGLKRWADSTDGYTFGSGTRLTVV.

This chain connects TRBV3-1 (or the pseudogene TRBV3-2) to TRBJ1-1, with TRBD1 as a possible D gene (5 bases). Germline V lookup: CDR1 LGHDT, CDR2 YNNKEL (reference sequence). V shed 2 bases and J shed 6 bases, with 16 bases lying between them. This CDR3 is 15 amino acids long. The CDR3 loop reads CASSQLGASSAEAFF. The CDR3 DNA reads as TGTGCCAGCAGCCAACTAGGGGCTAGCTCCGCTGAAGCTTTCTTT.

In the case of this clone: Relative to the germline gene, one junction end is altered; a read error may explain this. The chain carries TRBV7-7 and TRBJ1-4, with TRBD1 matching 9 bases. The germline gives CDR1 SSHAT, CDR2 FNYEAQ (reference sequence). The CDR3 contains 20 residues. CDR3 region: CASSFLRPDRGLRTNEKLFF. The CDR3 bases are TGTGCTAGCAGCTTTCTTAGGCCGGACAGGGGTTTACGGACTAATGAAAAACTGTTTTTT.

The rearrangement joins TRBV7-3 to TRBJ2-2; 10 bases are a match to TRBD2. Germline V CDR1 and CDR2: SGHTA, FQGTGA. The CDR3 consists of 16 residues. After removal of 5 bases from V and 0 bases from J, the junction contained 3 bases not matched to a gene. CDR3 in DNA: TGTGCCAGCAGCCCCGGACTAGCGGCGAACACCGGGGAGCTGTTTTTT. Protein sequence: CASSPGLAANTGELFF.

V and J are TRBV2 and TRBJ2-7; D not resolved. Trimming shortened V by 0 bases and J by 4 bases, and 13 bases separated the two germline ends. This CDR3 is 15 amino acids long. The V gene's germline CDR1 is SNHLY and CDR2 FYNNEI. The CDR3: CASSEALKRAYEQYF. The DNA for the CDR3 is TGTGCCAGCAGTGAAGCGCTTAAAAGGGCTTACGAGCAGTACTTC.

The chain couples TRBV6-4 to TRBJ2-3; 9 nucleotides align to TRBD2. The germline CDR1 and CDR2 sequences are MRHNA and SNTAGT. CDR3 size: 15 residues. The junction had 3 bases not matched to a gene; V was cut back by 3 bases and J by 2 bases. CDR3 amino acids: CASSEASGNTDTQYF. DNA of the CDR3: TGTGCCAGCAGTGAGGCTAGCGGGAACACAGATACGCAGTATTTT.